This TCR beta chain was captured by sequencing in a study of cytomegalovirus exposure and HLA in healthy donors. Study outcomes and limitations: TCR beta V- and J-gene trimming, according to a later analysis, was linked to a missense DCLRE1C variant. A later analysis found that most CMV-associated TCR beta chains appeared HLA-restricted.

Use of 60 Vbeta and 13 Jbeta primers characterized the PCR. Libraries were prepared by immunoSEQ multiplex PCR; TCRdb keeps only in-frame clonotypes and omits some of them. The sample lists approximately 90,000 clones, about 8% occurring once. The V gene end was trimmed by 3 bases and the J gene end by 1 base; junction bases not matched to a gene: 8. The germline V gene has CDR1 KGHSH and CDR2 LQKENI. The CDR3 is made up of 16 amino acids. Regarding this clone: Antigen: not known.

The sample was PBMCs. The sequence was obtained from a man aged 45 to 65 in good health and CMV-seronegative. This chain links TRBV18 with TRBJ1-1, with 7 bases identical to TRBD1. CDR3 sequence reads: CASSPGQVGSNTEAFF. CDR3 nucleotide sequence: TGTGCCAGCTCACCCGGACAGGTGGGATCGAACACTGAAGCTTTCTTT.